This is a list of T cell receptor beta chains from one sample in a study of cytotoxic CD8 clonotypes in ibrutinib-treated CLL. Measured with immunoSEQ multiplex PCR; TCRdb has only the in-frame clones, and not every one. The profile covers about 130,000 clones, with around 80% appearing a single time and less than 4% taken by the ten largest. The material was PBMCs, obtained after 24 months of ibrutinib treatment. These receptors were obtained from a human donor with chronic lymphocytic leukemia. CDR3s include the opening cysteine and the closing phenylalanine or tryptophan. A D gene is named only where the DNA matches it firmly. Clone sizes are given selectively: once, few, many, or a class where the clone is expanded.

d_gene: .
j_gene: TRBJ2-7
abundance: .
v_gene: TRBV2
CDR3nt: TGTGCCAGCAGTGAAGGTCCGGTCCTTCAACTCTACGAGCAGTACTTC
CDR3aa: CASSEGPVLQLYEQYF

d_gene: .
j_gene: TRBJ2-7
abundance: .
v_gene: TRBV4-1
CDR3nt: TGCGCCAGCAGCCGTGACTTATCCTACGAGCAGTACTTC
CDR3aa: CASSRDLSYEQYF

d_gene: .
j_gene: TRBJ2-3
abundance: few
v_gene: TRBV28
CDR3nt: TGTGCCAGCTCTCCGGGTAGAACAGATACGCAGTATTTT
CDR3aa: CASSPGRTDTQYF

d_gene: .
j_gene: TRBJ2-5
abundance: .
v_gene: TRBV7-2
CDR3nt: TGTGCCAGCGGACCGCTGCAAGAGACCCAGTACTTC
CDR3aa: CASGPLQETQYF

d_gene: TRBD2
j_gene: TRBJ2-3
abundance: .
v_gene: TRBV4-3
CDR3nt: TGCGCCAGCAGCCAAGAAACTAGCGGGGGGGTAGATACGCAGTATTTT
CDR3aa: CASSQETSGGVDTQYF

d_gene: TRBD2
j_gene: TRBJ2-3
abundance: .
v_gene: TRBV11-2
CDR3nt: TGTGCCAGCAGCTCAGAAATTCTACTAGCGGGGGGAACCCGACCAGATACGCAGTATTTT
CDR3aa: CASSSEILLAGGTRPDTQYF

d_gene: .
j_gene: TRBJ2-1
abundance: .
v_gene: TRBV11-3
CDR3nt: TGTGCCAGCAGCTTAAAGGGGGGGTCCTACAATGAGCAGTTCTTC
CDR3aa: CASSLKGGSYNEQFF

d_gene: TRBD1
j_gene: TRBJ1-3
abundance: .
v_gene: TRBV28
CDR3nt: TGTGCCAGCAATCGGGGGACAGGGTTTTCTGGAAACACCATATATTTT
CDR3aa: CASNRGTGFSGNTIYF

d_gene: .
j_gene: TRBJ1-6
abundance: .
v_gene: TRBV19
CDR3nt: TGTGCCAGTAGTATAGACGGGGGGCGAAATTCACCCCTCCACTTT
CDR3aa: CASSIDGGRNSPLHF

d_gene: TRBD2
j_gene: TRBJ2-2
abundance: .
v_gene: TRBV10-3
CDR3nt: TGTGCCATCAGCCCGGGACTAGCGGGTGGAACCGGGGAGCTGTTTTTT
CDR3aa: CAISPGLAGGTGELFF

d_gene: .
j_gene: TRBJ1-1
abundance: .
v_gene: TRBV6-1
CDR3nt: TGTGCCAGCAGGAATACACGGAACACTGAAGCTTTCTTT
CDR3aa: CASRNTRNTEAFF

d_gene: .
j_gene: TRBJ2-2
abundance: once
v_gene: TRBV15
CDR3nt: TGTGCCACCAGCAGAGGTCCCAAGAGCGCCGGGGAGCTGTTTTTT
CDR3aa: CATSRGPKSAGELFF

d_gene: .
j_gene: TRBJ1-1
abundance: .
v_gene: TRBV7-2
CDR3nt: TGTGCCAGCAGCTTAAGCACCGTCGGCACTGAAGCTTTCTTT
CDR3aa: CASSLSTVGTEAFF

d_gene: TRBD1
j_gene: TRBJ2-5
abundance: .
v_gene: TRBV5-4
CDR3nt: TGTGCCAGCAGCCGCCCCGGGACAGGTCACCAAGAGACCCAGTACTTC
CDR3aa: CASSRPGTGHQETQYF

d_gene: TRBD2
j_gene: TRBJ2-3
abundance: .
v_gene: TRBV30
CDR3nt: TGTGCCTGGGGCTCAGGACTAGCGGGTACTGATACGCAGTATTTT
CDR3aa: CAWGSGLAGTDTQYF

d_gene: .
j_gene: TRBJ2-5
abundance: .
v_gene: TRBV7-2
CDR3nt: TGTGCCAGCAGCTTAGGGATCGAGCCTGGGGAGACCCAGTACTTC
CDR3aa: CASSLGIEPGETQYF